This section outlines one T cell receptor beta chain sequence together with its context. This table comes from immunoSEQ multiplex PCR, and its TCRdb copy is limited to in-frame clones, with some not included. The sample carries 650,000 to 800,000 clones, roughly two thirds recorded once. The entry originates in a study of shared clonotypes between healthy human individuals. This receptor was obtained from a woman between 25 and 40 years old in good health. Source material: memory CD4+ T cells sorted from blood. The subset is: CD45RA-negative fraction.

The CDR3, as DNA: TGTGCCAGCAGTGCAATTTCGGGAGTCGGGGAGCTGTTTTTT. It specifies CASSAISGVGELFF. This chain links TRBV25-1 with TRBJ2-2, with D tentatively TRBD2 (6 bases). Germline-derived CDR1 and CDR2 are MGHDK and SYGVNS. V lost 4 bases and J lost 7, with 13 bases in between. This CDR3 has 14 residues.